A selection of T cell receptor beta chains follows, all from one sample in a study of type 1 and type 2 diabetes patients. MiXCR, applied by TCRdb to the multiplex PCR reads, yields one record per CDR3 protein. The repertoire has 250,000 to 300,000 distinct CDR3 sequences, 45% to 60% of them found once; the top ten carry about an eighth. The specimen sequenced was peripheral blood mononuclear cells (PBMCs). These receptors all come from a man between 18 and 29 years old with type 2 diabetes. The CDR3 runs from the conserved cysteine through the conserved F or W. Fields, in order: D gene, clone size, V gene, J gene, CDR3 DNA, CDR3 protein. D genes are given only for firm matches. Rows may omit the clone size; those that give it use once, few, many or a size class.

d_call: NA; clone_size: few; v_call: TRBV4-1; j_call: TRBJ1-1; cdr3_nt: TGCGCCAGCAGCCAAGGTTCCTTGAACACTGAAGCTTTCTTT; cdr3_aa: CASSQGSLNTEAFF
d_call: NA; clone_size: NA; v_call: TRBV4-2; j_call: TRBJ2-7; cdr3_nt: TGTGCCAGCAGCCAAAACGCGTTAACATACGACTACGAGCAGTACTTC; cdr3_aa: CASSQNALTYDYEQYF
d_call: NA; clone_size: NA; v_call: TRBV20-1; j_call: TRBJ2-7; cdr3_nt: TGCAGTGCGGGACGGGCCCCGAACTACTACGAGCAGTACTTC; cdr3_aa: CSAGRAPNYYEQYF
d_call: NA; clone_size: NA; v_call: TRBV7-2; j_call: TRBJ2-7; cdr3_nt: TGTGCCAGCAGCAGGCCACAGGGCCACGAGCAGTACTTC; cdr3_aa: CASSRPQGHEQYF
d_call: NA; clone_size: many; v_call: TRBV2; j_call: TRBJ1-4; cdr3_nt: TGTGCCAGCAGGGTCAGGACTAATGAAAAACTGTTTTTT; cdr3_aa: CASRVRTNEKLFF
d_call: NA; clone_size: few; v_call: TRBV13; j_call: TRBJ1-6; cdr3_nt: TGTGCCAGCAGCTTAGGGGCAGAGTCCTATAATTCACCCCTCCACTTT; cdr3_aa: CASSLGAESYNSPLHF
d_call: TRBD1; clone_size: few; v_call: TRBV27; j_call: TRBJ1-6; cdr3_nt: TGTGCCAGCAGCCTCGGGACAGCAAGTGGCCCCCTCCACTTT; cdr3_aa: CASSLGTASGPLHF
d_call: NA; clone_size: few; v_call: TRBV12-3/TRBV12-4; j_call: TRBJ1-2; cdr3_nt: TGTGCCAGCAGTTTTACGGGGTTTGGCTACACCTTC; cdr3_aa: CASSFTGFGYTF
d_call: NA; clone_size: NA; v_call: TRBV10-2; j_call: TRBJ2-7; cdr3_nt: TGCGCCAGCAGTGTAATGACAGAGAGGGTCTACGAGCAGTACTTC; cdr3_aa: CASSVMTERVYEQYF
d_call: TRBD1; clone_size: few; v_call: TRBV7-8; j_call: TRBJ1-5; cdr3_nt: TGTGCCAGCAGCCCCCAAGCCGGGACAGGGCGCTATAGCAATCAGCCCCAGCATTTT; cdr3_aa: CASSPQAGTGRYSNQPQHF
d_call: NA; clone_size: NA; v_call: TRBV4-1; j_call: TRBJ2-7; cdr3_nt: TGCGCCAGCAGCCAAGATTCAGCCGGGAGCTACGAGCAGTACTTC; cdr3_aa: CASSQDSAGSYEQYF
d_call: NA; clone_size: NA; v_call: TRBV30; j_call: TRBJ1-1; cdr3_nt: TGTGCCAGTAGTAGAGGGGATTGGGACACTGAAGCTTTCTTT; cdr3_aa: CASSRGDWDTEAFF
d_call: NA; clone_size: few; v_call: TRBV7-8; j_call: TRBJ1-1; cdr3_nt: TGTGCCAGCACCAGGACCTTGAACACTGAAGCTTTCTTT; cdr3_aa: CASTRTLNTEAFF
d_call: NA; clone_size: NA; v_call: TRBV6-2/TRBV6-3; j_call: TRBJ2-5; cdr3_nt: TGTGCCAGCAGTTACTCGATGGAGACCCAGTACTTC; cdr3_aa: CASSYSMETQYF
d_call: NA; clone_size: NA; v_call: TRBV6-6; j_call: TRBJ1-5; cdr3_nt: TGTGCCAGCAGTCAACAGAAGAACAATCAGCCCCAGCATTTT; cdr3_aa: CASSQQKNNQPQHF
d_call: NA; clone_size: few; v_call: TRBV7-6; j_call: TRBJ2-7; cdr3_nt: TGTGCCAGCAGCTCCTCGCCTTACGAGCAGTACTTC; cdr3_aa: CASSSSPYEQYF
d_call: TRBD1; clone_size: NA; v_call: TRBV4-3; j_call: TRBJ1-6; cdr3_nt: TGCGCCAGCAGCCAAGGGGACAGGGCCTCTTCCAATTCACCCCTCCACTTT; cdr3_aa: CASSQGDRASSNSPLHF
d_call: NA; clone_size: few; v_call: TRBV27; j_call: TRBJ2-6; cdr3_nt: TGTGCCAGCAGTTTAGGCAGGCGGTCTGGGGCCAACGTCCTGACTTTC; cdr3_aa: CASSLGRRSGANVLTF
d_call: TRBD1; clone_size: NA; v_call: TRBV14; j_call: TRBJ1-5; cdr3_nt: TGTGCCAGCAGTTTAGGGGGCGGGGATCGGCCCCAGCATTTT; cdr3_aa: CASSLGGGDRPQHF
d_call: TRBD1; clone_size: NA; v_call: TRBV10-1; j_call: TRBJ2-1; cdr3_nt: TGCGCCAGCCGACCCAATTTGGACAGGGCAAATGAGCAGTTCTTC; cdr3_aa: CASRPNLDRANEQFF